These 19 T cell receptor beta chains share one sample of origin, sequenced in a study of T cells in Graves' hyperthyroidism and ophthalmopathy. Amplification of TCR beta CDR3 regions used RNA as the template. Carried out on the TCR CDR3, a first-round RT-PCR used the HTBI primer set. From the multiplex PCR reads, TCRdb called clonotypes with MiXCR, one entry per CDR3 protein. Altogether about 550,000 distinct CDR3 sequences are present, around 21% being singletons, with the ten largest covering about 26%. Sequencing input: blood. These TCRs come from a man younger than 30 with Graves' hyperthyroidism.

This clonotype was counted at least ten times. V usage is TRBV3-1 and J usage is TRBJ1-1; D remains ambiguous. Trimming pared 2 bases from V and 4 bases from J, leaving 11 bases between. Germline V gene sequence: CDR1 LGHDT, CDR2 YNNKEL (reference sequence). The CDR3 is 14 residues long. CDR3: CASSQQWKGTEAFF. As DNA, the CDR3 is TGTGCCAGCAGCCAACAGTGGAAGGGCACTGAAGCTTTCTTT.

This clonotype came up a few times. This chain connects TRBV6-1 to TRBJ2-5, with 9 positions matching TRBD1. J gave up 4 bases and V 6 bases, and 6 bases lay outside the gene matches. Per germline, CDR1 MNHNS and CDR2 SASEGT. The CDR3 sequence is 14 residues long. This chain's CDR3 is CASRDRGYGETQYF. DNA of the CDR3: TGTGCCAGCAGGGACAGGGGATATGGAGAGACCCAGTACTTC.

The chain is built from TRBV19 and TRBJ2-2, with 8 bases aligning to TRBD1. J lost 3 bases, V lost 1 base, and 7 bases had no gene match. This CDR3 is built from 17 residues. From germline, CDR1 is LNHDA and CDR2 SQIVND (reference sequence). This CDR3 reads CASSIAWTGSDTGELFF. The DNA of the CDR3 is TGTGCCAGTAGTATAGCCTGGACAGGGAGTGACACCGGGGAGCTGTTTTTT.

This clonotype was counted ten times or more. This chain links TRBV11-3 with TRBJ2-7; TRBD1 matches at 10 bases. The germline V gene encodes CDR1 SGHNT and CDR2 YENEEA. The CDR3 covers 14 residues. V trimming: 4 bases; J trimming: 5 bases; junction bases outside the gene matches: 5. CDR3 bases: TGTGCCAGCAGCTCGGGACAGGGGAGAGACGAGCAGTACTTC. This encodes CASSSGQGRDEQYF.

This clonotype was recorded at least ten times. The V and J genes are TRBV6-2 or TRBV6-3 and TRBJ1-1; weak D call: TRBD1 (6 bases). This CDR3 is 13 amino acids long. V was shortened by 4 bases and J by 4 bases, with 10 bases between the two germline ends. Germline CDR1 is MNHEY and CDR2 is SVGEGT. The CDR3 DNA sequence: TGTGCCAGCAGTTCCCAGGGGTTCACTGAAGCTTTCTTT. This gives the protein CASSSQGFTEAFF.

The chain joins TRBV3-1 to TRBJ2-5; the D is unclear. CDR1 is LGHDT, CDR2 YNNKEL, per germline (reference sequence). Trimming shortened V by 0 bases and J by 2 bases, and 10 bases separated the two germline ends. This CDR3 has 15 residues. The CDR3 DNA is TGTGCCAGCAGCCAAGATGTTGTAGAGCAAGAGACCCAGTACTTC. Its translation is CASSQDVVEQETQYF.

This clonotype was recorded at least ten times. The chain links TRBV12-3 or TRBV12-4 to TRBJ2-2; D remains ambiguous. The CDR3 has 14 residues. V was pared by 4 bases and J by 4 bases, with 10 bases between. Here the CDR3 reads CASSSASGTGELFF. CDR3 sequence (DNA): TGTGCCAGCAGTTCCGCTTCAGGCACCGGGGAGCTGTTTTTT.

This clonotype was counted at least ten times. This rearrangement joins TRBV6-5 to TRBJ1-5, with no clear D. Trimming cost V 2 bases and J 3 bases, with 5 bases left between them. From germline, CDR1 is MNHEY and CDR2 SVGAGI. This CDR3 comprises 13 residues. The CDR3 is CASSYTDNQPQHF. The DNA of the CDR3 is TGTGCCAGCAGTTACACAGACAATCAGCCCCAGCATTTT.

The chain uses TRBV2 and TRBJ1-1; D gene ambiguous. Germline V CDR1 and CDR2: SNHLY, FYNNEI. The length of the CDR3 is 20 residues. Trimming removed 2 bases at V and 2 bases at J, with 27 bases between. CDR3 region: CASSEIWAGTPSLTNTEAFF. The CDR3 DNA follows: TGTGCCAGCAGTGAAATTTGGGCGGGCACGCCGAGCTTAACAAACACTGAAGCTTTCTTT.

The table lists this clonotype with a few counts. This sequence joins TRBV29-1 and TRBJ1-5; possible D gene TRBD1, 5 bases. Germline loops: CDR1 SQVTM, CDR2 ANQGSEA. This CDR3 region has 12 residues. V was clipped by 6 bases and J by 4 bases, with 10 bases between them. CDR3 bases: TGCAGCGTGGGGGACGGGAATCAGCCCCAGCATTTT. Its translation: CSVGDGNQPQHF.

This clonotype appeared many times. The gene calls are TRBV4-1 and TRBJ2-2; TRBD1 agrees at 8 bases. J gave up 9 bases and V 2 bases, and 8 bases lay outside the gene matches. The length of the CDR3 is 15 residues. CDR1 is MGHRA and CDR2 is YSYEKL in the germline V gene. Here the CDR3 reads CASSQYRGDTRELFF. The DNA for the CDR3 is TGCGCCAGCAGCCAATACAGGGGGGATACCAGGGAGCTGTTTTTT.

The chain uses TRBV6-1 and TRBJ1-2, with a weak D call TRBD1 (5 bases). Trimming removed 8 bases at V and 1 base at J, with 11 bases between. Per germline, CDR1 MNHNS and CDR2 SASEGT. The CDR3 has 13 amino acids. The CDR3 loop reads CASGVGGNYGYTF. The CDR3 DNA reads TGTGCCAGCGGAGTGGGGGGTAACTATGGCTACACCTTC.

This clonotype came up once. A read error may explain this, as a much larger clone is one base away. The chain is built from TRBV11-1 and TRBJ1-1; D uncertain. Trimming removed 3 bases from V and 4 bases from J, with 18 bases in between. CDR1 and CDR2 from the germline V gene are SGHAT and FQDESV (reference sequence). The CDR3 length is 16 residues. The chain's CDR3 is CASSFCKKGVGTEAFF. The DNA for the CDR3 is TGTGCCAGCAGCTTCTGCAAAAAGGGTGTCGGCACTGAAGCTTTCTTT.

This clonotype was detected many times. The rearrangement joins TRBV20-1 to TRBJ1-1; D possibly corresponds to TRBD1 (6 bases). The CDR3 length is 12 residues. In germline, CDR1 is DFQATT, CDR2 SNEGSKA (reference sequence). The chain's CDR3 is CSVLYRDTEAFF. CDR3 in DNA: TGCAGCGTCCTGTACAGGGACACTGAAGCTTTCTTT.

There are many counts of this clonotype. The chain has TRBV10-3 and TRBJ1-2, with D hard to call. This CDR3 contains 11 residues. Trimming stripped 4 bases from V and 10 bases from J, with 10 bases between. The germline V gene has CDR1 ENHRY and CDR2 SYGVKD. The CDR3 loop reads CAISGEEVYTF. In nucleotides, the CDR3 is TGTGCCATCAGTGGGGAGGAGGTCTACACCTTC.

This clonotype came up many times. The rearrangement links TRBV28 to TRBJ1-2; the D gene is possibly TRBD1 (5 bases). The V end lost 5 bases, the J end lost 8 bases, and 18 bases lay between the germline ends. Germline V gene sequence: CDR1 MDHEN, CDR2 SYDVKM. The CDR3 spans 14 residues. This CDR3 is CASSPVKGAWGYTF. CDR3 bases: TGTGCCAGCAGTCCCGTTAAAGGGGCATGGGGCTACACCTTC.

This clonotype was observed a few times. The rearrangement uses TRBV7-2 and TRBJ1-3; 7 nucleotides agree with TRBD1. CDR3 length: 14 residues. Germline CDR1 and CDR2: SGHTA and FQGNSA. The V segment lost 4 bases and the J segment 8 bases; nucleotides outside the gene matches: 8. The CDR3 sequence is CASSYRQGRDTIYF. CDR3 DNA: TGTGCCAGCAGCTATCGACAGGGCAGGGACACCATATATTTT. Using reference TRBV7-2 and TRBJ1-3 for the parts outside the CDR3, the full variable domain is GAGVSQSPSNKVTEKGKDVELRCDPISGHTALYWYRQSLGQGLEFLIYFQGNSAPDKSGLPSDRFSAERTGGSVSTLTIQRTQQEDSAVYLCASSYRQGRDTIYFGEGSWLTVV.

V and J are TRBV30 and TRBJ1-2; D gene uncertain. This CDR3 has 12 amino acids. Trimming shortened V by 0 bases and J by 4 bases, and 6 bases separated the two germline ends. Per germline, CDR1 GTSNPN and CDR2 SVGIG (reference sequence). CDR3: CAWSVRSYGYTF. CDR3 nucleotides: TGTGCCTGGAGTGTACGTTCCTATGGCTACACCTTC.

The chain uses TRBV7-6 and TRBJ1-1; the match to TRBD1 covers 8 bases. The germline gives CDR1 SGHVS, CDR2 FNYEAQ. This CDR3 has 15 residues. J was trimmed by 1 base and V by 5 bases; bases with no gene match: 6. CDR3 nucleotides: TGTGCCAGCAGCCCCCCGACAGGGGCGAACACTGAAGCTTTCTTT. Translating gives CASSPPTGANTEAFF.